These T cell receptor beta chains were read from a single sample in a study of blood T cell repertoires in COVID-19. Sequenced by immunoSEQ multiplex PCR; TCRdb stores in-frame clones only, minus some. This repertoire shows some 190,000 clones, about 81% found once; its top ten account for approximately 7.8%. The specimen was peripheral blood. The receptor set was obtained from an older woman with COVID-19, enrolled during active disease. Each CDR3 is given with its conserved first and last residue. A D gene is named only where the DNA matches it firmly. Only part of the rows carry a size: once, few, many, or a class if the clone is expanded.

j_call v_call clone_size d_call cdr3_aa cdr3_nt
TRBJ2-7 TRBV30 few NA CAWSVGGYEQYF TGTGCCTGGAGTGTAGGGGGCTACGAGCAGTACTTC
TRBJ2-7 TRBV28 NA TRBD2 CASTPRTSDYEQYF TGTGCCAGCACCCCCAGGACTAGCGACTACGAGCAGTACTTC
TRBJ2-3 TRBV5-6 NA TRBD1 CASSLGQGADTQYF TGTGCCAGCAGCCTAGGACAGGGGGCCGATACGCAGTATTTT
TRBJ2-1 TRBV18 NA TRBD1 CASSPERQGFAYNEQFF TGTGCCAGCTCACCAGAGAGACAGGGTTTCGCCTACAATGAGCAGTTCTTC
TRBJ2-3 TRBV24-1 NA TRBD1 CATGTGVKPDTQYF TGTGCCACTGGGACAGGCGTAAAGCCAGATACGCAGTATTTT
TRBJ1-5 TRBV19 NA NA CASSKTGRGNQPQHF TGTGCCAGTAGTAAAACAGGGAGGGGCAATCAGCCCCAGCATTTT
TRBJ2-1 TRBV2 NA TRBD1 CANRGRQLDEQFF TGTGCCAACAGGGGGCGTCAATTGGATGAGCAGTTCTTC
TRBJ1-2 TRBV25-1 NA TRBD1 CASYGTAQANYGYTF TGTGCCAGCTACGGGACAGCCCAAGCCAACTATGGCTACACCTTC
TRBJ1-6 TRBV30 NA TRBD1 CAWSVQGPNSPLHF TGTGCCTGGAGTGTACAGGGGCCAAATTCACCCCTCCACTTT
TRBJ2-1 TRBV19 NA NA CASTSRDSQLGGSSGLSYNEQFF TGTGCCAGTACCTCTCGGGACAGCCAGTTAGGAGGGAGTTCGGGCCTATCCTACAATGAGCAGTTCTTC
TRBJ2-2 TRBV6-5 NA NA CASSYYRDTGELFF TGTGCCAGCAGTTACTACAGGGACACCGGGGAGCTGTTTTTT
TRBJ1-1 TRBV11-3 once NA CASSSRPGTEAFF TGTGCCAGCAGCTCGAGGCCCGGCACTGAAGCTTTCTTT
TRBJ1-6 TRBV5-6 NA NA CASSYDGGSNNSPLHF TGTGCCAGCAGTTACGACGGGGGTTCCAATAATTCACCCCTCCACTTT
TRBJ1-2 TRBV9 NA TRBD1 CASSVEEGAAYGYTF TGTGCCAGCAGCGTAGAGGAGGGGGCGGCCTATGGCTACACCTTC
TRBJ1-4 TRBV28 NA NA CASSSRVGVGEKLFF TGTGCCAGCAGTTCCAGGGTTGGGGTGGGTGAAAAACTGTTTTTT
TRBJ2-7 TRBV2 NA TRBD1 CASMGQGFYEQYF TGTGCCAGCATGGGACAGGGGTTCTACGAGCAGTACTTC
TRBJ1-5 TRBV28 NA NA CASSPPPLGAQHF TGTGCCAGCAGTCCGCCCCCCTTAGGAGCCCAGCATTTT
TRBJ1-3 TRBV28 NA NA CASSFPQGTGNTIYF TGTGCCAGCAGTTTCCCCCAGGGAACTGGAAACACCATATATTTT
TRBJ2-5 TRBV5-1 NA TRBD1 CASSPSPGGQETQYF TGCGCCAGCAGCCCGTCCCCAGGGGGCCAAGAGACCCAGTACTTC
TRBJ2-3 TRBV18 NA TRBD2 CASAKTSGISGTQYF TGTGCCAGCGCAAAGACTAGCGGGATTAGCGGTACGCAGTATTTT
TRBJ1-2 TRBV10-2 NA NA CASSEVSFPGYTF TGCGCCAGCAGTGAGGTATCGTTCCCTGGCTACACCTTC
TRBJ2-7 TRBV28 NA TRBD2 CASRGTTSGSSYEQYF TGTGCCAGCAGGGGGACGACTAGCGGGAGTTCTTACGAGCAGTACTTC
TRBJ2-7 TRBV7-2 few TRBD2 CASTPGGSLYEQYF TGTGCCAGCACCCCTGGCGGGAGCCTCTACGAGCAGTACTTC
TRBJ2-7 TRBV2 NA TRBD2 CASTIGAGLGEQYF TGTGCCAGCACTATAGGAGCGGGATTAGGGGAGCAGTACTTC
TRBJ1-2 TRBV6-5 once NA CASSRDTNYGYTF TGTGCCAGCAGTAGGGACACTAACTATGGCTACACCTTC
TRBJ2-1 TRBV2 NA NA CASSEVVQFNEQFF TGTGCCAGCAGTGAAGTGGTACAGTTCAATGAGCAGTTCTTC
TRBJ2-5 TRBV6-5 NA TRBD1 CASRPDRDLGETQYF TGTGCCAGCAGGCCCGACAGGGACCTGGGGGAGACCCAGTACTTC
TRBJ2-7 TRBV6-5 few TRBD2 CASSRSGSSYEQYF TGTGCCAGCAGTCGGAGCGGGAGCTCCTACGAGCAGTACTTC
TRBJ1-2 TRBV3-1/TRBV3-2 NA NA CASSQDMAGPYGYTF TGTGCCAGCAGCCAAGATATGGCGGGACCTTATGGCTACACCTTC
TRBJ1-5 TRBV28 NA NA CASIPLGGADKPQHF TGTGCCAGCATCCCTCTCGGCGGAGCCGATAAACCCCAGCATTTT
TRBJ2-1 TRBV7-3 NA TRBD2 CASSKEGTSGLSNEQFF TGTGCCAGCAGCAAGGAGGGGACTAGCGGGCTCTCCAATGAGCAGTTCTTC
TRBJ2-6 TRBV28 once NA CASSLDRGGTSSGANVLTF TGTGCCAGCAGTTTAGATAGGGGCGGGACGAGCTCTGGGGCCAACGTCCTGACTTTC
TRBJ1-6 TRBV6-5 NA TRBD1 CASSLGQQNSPLHF TGTGCCAGCAGTCTGGGACAGCAGAATTCACCCCTCCACTTT
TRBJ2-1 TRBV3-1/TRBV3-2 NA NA CASTMGGAINEQFF TGTGCCAGCACCATGGGGGGGGCCATAAATGAGCAGTTCTTC
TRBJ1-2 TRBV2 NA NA CASSARSYGYTF TGTGCCAGCAGTGCGAGGAGTTATGGCTACACCTTC
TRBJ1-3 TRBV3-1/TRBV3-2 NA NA CASSQEQIGNTIYF TGTGCCAGCAGCCAGGAACAGATTGGAAACACCATATATTTT
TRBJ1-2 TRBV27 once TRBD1 CVSSTGTAYGYTF TGTGTCAGCAGTACCGGGACAGCCTATGGCTACACCTTC
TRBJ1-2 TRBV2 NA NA CATRQGTNYGYTF TGTGCCACCCGCCAGGGAACTAACTATGGCTACACCTTC
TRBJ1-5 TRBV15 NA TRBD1 CATSRPGTGGQPQHF TGTGCCACCAGCAGACCTGGGACAGGGGGTCAGCCCCAGCATTTT
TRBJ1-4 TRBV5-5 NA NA CASSFRGEELFF TGTGCCAGCAGCTTCAGAGGAGAGGAACTGTTTTTT
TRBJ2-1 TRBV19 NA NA CASSIRDINEQFF TGTGCCAGTAGTATAAGGGACATTAATGAGCAGTTCTTC
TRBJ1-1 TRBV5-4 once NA CASSLERGGTEAFF TGTGCCAGCAGCTTGGAAAGGGGGGGCACTGAAGCTTTCTTT
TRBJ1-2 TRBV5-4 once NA CASSLLGAKGYGYTF TGTGCCAGCAGCTTGCTAGGGGCAAAAGGCTATGGCTACACCTTC
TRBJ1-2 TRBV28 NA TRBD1 CASTTAGTGTSNYGYTF TGTGCCAGCACCACCGCCGGGACAGGGACGAGTAACTATGGCTACACCTTC
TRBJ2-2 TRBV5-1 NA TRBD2 CASSARLATGELFF TGCGCCAGCAGCGCGAGACTAGCTACCGGGGAGCTGTTTTTT
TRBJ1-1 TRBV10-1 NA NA CASSGGNTEAFF TGCGCCAGCAGTGGTGGCAACACTGAAGCTTTCTTT